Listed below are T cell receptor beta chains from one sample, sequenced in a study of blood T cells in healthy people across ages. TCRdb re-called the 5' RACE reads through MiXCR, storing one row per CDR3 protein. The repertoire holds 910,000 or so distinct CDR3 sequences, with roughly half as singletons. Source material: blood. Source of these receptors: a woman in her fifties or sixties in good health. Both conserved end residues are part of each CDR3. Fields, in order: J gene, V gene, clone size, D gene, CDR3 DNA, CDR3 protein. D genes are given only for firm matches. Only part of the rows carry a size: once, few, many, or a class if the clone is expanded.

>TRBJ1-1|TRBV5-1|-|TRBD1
TGCGCCAGCAGCTTAGGCAGGGGGTCCGTGAACACTGAAGCTTTCTTT
CASSLGRGSVNTEAFF
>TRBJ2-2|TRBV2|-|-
TGTGCCAGAGGAGGGCGCAGGACCCTGAACACCGGGGAGCTGTTTTTT
CARGGRRTLNTGELFF
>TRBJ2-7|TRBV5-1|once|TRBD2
TGCGCCAGCAGCTTCGGACTAGCGGGGACCTACAATGAGCAGTACTTC
CASSFGLAGTYNEQYF
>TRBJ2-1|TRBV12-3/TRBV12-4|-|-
TGTGCCAGTCTGGAAGGGGGCGGGATCAGGAATGAGCAGTTCTTC
CASLEGGGIRNEQFF
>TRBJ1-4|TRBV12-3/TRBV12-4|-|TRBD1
TGTGCCAGCCGGGACAGGGGTCGGGGTAATGAAAAACTGTTTTTT
CASRDRGRGNEKLFF
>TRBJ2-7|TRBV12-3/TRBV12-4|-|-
TGTGCCAGCAGCAGGGACTCTTTGGAGCAGTACTTC
CASSRDSLEQYF
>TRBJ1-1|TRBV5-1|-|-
TGCGCCAGCAGCTTCCTCTGGGCAACCCGGGGCGTGAACACTGAAGCTTTCTTT
CASSFLWATRGVNTEAFF
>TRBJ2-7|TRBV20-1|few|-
TGCAGTGCTAGGGGGACACCAAAGTCCTACGAGCAGTACTTC
CSARGTPKSYEQYF
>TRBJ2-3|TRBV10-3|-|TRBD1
TGTGCCATCAGTTCCAGGGGGAACACAGATACGCAGTATTTT
CAISSRGNTDTQYF
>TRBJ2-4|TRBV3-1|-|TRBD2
TGTGCCAGCAGCCGAGCGGGAGTGGGTGAGCAGTACTTC
CASSRAGVGEQYF
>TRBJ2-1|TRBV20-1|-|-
TGCAGTGCTAGTAGCGACTCCCCTTTTTCGCAGTTCTTC
CSASSDSPFSQFF
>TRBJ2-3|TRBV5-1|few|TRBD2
TGCGCCAGCAGGGGTAGCGGGAGCTCAGATACGCAGTATTTT
CASRGSGSSDTQYF
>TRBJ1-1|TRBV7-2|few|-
TGTGCCAGCAGCACGGACACAATGAACACTGAAGCTTTCTTT
CASSTDTMNTEAFF
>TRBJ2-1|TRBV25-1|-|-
TGTGCCAACAGTGAATATAAGGGTGGGGAATACAATGAGCAGTTCTTC
CANSEYKGGEYNEQFF
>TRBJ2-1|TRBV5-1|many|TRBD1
TGCGCCAGCAGCTCCACAGGGGACCCAGCGGTCGGAAATGAGCAGTTCTTC
CASSSTGDPAVGNEQFF
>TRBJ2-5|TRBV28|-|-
TGTGCCGGCAGCCCCACGGGCTTCAATAGGGAGACCCAGTACTTC
CAGSPTGFNRETQYF
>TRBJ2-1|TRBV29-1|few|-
TGCAGCGCCCCAACGGGGTTTAGGCGAAATGAGCAGTTCTTC
CSAPTGFRRNEQFF
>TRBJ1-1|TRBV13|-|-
TGTGCCAGCAGCTTAGCGTTTCGGGGGCGACAGACTGAAGCTTTCTTT
CASSLAFRGRQTEAFF
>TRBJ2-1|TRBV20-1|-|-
TGCAGTGCTCTGCTAGCGAGGGCTCATTATGAGCAGTTCTTC
CSALLARAHYEQFF
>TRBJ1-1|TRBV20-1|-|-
TGCAGTGCTAGGGACCAGGGGAGCAACACTGAAGCTTTCTTT
CSARDQGSNTEAFF
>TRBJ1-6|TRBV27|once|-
TGTGCCGGCAGTTTATCGATCCTGAACCTTGCTCCCCTCCACTTT
CAGSLSILNLAPLHF
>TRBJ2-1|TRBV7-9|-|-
TGTGCCAGCAGCTTTCTCGAGGGCAATGAGCAGTTCTTC
CASSFLEGNEQFF
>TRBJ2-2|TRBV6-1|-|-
TGTGCCAGCAGAAGCAGGGGCGGGGACGGGGAGCTGTTTTTT
CASRSRGGDGELFF
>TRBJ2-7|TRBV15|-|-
TGTGCCACCAGCAGAGATCAGGGATCAGCCTACGAGCAGTACTTC
CATSRDQGSAYEQYF
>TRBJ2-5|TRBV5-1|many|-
TGCGCCAGCAGCTTGGGACAGGTTCAAGAGACCCAGTACTTC
CASSLGQVQETQYF
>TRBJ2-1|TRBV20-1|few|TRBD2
TGCAGTGCAATTAACTTCGGGGGGAGCTCCTACAATGAGCAGTTCTTC
CSAINFGGSSYNEQFF
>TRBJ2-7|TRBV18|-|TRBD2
TGTGCCAGCTCACCAGGGGGGGGTCTACTGTACGAGCAGTACTTC
CASSPGGGLLYEQYF
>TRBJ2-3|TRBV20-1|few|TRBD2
TGCAGTCCCCGCCTAGCGGGGGGCACAGATACGCAGTATTTT
CSPRLAGGTDTQYF
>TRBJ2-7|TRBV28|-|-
TGTGCCAGCAGTTTAGGCCTTGCGTCGGAGCAGTACTTC
CASSLGLASEQYF
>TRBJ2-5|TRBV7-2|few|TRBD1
TGTGCCAGCAGCATAAGCGGGACAGGGGAGACCCAGTACTTC
CASSISGTGETQYF
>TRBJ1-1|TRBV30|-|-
TGTGCCTGGAGTGTGTATGTCACTGAAGCTTTCTTT
CAWSVYVTEAFF
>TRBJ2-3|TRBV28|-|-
TGTGCCAGCACCGTTCATAGTACAGATACGCAGTATTTT
CASTVHSTDTQYF
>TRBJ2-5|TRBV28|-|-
TGTGCCAGCAGGATCCGAAGAGAGACCCAGTACTTC
CASRIRRETQYF
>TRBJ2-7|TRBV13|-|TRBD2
TGTGCCAGCAGCTTAGAGGGACTAGCGGGAGAGGACGAGCAGTACTTC
CASSLEGLAGEDEQYF
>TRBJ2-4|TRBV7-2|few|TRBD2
TGTGCCAGCAGCTTAGGGCTAGCGGGGAGCAAGCAGTACTTC
CASSLGLAGSKQYF
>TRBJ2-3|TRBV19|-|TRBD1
TGTGCCAGTAGTATAGACCTCGCCGGGACAGGGACAGATACGCAGTATTTT
CASSIDLAGTGTDTQYF
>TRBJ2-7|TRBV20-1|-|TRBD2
TGCAGTGCTTCCCAACTAGCGGGAGTACGGGCTCGCCACGAGCAGTACTTC
CSASQLAGVRARHEQYF
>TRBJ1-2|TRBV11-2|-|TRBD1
TGTGCCAGCAGCCTCGACGGACAGGGTGTTGGATCTAGGGGTCGGTACACCTTC
CASSLDGQGVGSRGRYTF
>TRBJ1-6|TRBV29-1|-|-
TGCAGCGTTAAAGGGGCAGGGGCTTCACCCCTCCACTTT
CSVKGAGASPLHF
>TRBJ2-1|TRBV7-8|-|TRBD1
TGTGCCAGCAGCGATAACTACGCCGGGACAGGGGGCAGTGAGACCCAGTTCTTC
CASSDNYAGTGGSETQFF
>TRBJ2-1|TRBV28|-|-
TGTGCCAGCAGGACCGGAGGGAGCGAGCAGTTCTTC
CASRTGGSEQFF
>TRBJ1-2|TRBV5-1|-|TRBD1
TGCGCCAGCAGCTCTGGGGACAGCCAGAACTATGGCTACACCTTC
CASSSGDSQNYGYTF
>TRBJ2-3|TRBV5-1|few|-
TGCGCCAGCAGCTTGATGCGGGGCACCGATACGCAGTATTTT
CASSLMRGTDTQYF
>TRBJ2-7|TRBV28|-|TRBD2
TGTGCCAGCAGCTTACCTAGGACTAGCTCCCACGAGCAGTACTTC
CASSLPRTSSHEQYF
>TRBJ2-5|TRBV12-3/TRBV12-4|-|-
TGTGCCAGCAGTTTCTCACGGGGGAAAGAGACCCAGTACTTC
CASSFSRGKETQYF
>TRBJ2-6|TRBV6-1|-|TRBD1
TGTGCCAGCAGTGCGTGGACAGGGCTAGCTGGGGCCAACGTCCTGACTTTC
CASSAWTGLAGANVLTF
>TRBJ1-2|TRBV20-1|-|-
TGCAGTGCCCAACTGGGGGGGAACTATGGCTACACCTTC
CSAQLGGNYGYTF
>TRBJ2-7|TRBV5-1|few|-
TGCGCCAGCAGCTTGGCCGGCAGTCTTAGCTACGAGCAGTACTTC
CASSLAGSLSYEQYF
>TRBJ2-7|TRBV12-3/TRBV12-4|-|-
TGTGCCAGCAGTCCCCCCTGGGGACGATTAGGTAGAAACGAGCAGTACTTC
CASSPPWGRLGRNEQYF
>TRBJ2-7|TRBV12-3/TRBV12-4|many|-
TGTGCCAGCAGTTTGCCAGGCAGCTCCTACGAGCAGTACTTC
CASSLPGSSYEQYF
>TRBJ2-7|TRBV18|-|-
TGTGCCAGCTCACCAAGGACCCTCTACGAGCAGTACTTC
CASSPRTLYEQYF
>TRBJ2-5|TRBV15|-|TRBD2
TGTGCCACCAGCGATCGTTTGTTAGCGGGGGATCTCAAAGAGACCCAGTACTTC
CATSDRLLAGDLKETQYF
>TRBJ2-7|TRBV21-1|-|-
TGTGCCAGCCGGGGGCCAGTTATTCGCGGGAGCGAGCAGTACTTC
CASRGPVIRGSEQYF
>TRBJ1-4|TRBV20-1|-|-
TGCAGTGCCGCCCCGAACAGGGTAGGAGGAGAAAAACTGTTTTTT
CSAAPNRVGGEKLFF
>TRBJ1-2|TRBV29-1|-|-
TGCAGCGTTGAAAGCCGAGATGGCTACACCTTC
CSVESRDGYTF